What follows are 5 T cell receptor beta chains derived from one specimen sequenced in a study of blood T cells in healthy people across ages. The authors ran a second PCR of about 6 to 11 cycles using a sample-barcoded 5' primer and a J-beta primer mix. TCRdb passed the 5' RACE reads through MiXCR, listing each CDR3 protein once. The sample has about 1.4 million distinct CDR3 sequences, around 59% seen once. The sample consisted of blood. The receptors originated from a man younger than 30 in good health.

In this sample, this clonotype turned up a few times. The V and J genes are TRBV6-6 and TRBJ1-4; TRBD1 matches at 10 bases. V shed 5 bases, J shed 6 bases, and the junction held 6 bases outside the gene matches. This CDR3 has 15 residues. The germline V gene has CDR1 MNHNY and CDR2 SVGAGI (reference sequence). The DNA of the CDR3 is TGTGCCAGCAGTGGAGCCGGGACAGGGGATGAAAAACTGTTTTTT. The encoded protein is CASSGAGTGDEKLFF.

This chain joins TRBV25-1 and TRBJ1-1; D remains unclear. The CDR3 consists of 12 residues. The V and J ends lost 7 bases and 0 bases respectively, with 6 bases between them. Germline V lookup: CDR1 MGHDK, CDR2 SYGVNS. For the CDR3, the DNA is TGTGCCAGCATGGGTATGAACACTGAAGCTTTCTTT. Translation: CASMGMNTEAFF.

The chain employs TRBV25-1 and TRBJ1-2; D call uncertain. The germline V gene has CDR1 MGHDK and CDR2 SYGVNS. The ends were cut back, 3 bases at V and 1 base at J, with 12 bases in the middle. The CDR3 covers 15 residues. The CDR3 loop reads CASSDGQAFNYGYTF. The CDR3 coding sequence is TGTGCCAGCAGTGATGGCCAGGCGTTTAACTATGGCTACACCTTC.

Of note for this clonotype: A junction boundary mismatches the germline segment, possibly from a read error. V is TRBV20-1 and J is TRBJ2-7; the D gene is possibly TRBD1 (6 bases). This CDR3 is built from 12 residues. The germline V gene has CDR1 DFQATT and CDR2 SNEGSKA (reference sequence). The CDR3 DNA reads TGCAGTGCTAACCCACAGGGTCACGAGCAGTACTTT. Protein product: CSANPQGHEQYF.

The V call is TRBV20-1, the J call TRBJ1-2; 12 bases align to TRBD1. V shed 6 bases, J shed 7 bases, and the junction held 12 bases outside the gene matches. Germline lookup yields CDR1 DFQATT and CDR2 SNEGSKA (reference sequence). The CDR3 runs to 15 residues. As DNA, the CDR3 is TGCAGTGCCGTGCTGAGGGACAGGGGGCTAGGTGGCTACACCTTC. It specifies CSAVLRDRGLGGYTF.